The rows below give T cell receptor beta chains drawn from one sample of a study of Graves' ophthalmopathy and Graves' hyperthyroidism. MiXCR was run by TCRdb on the multiplex PCR reads, yielding one entry per CDR3 protein. The sample includes some 390,000 distinct CDR3 sequences, about 16% of them seen just once. Sequenced input: peripheral blood. The origin of the receptors is a woman younger than 30 with Graves' ophthalmopathy. Each CDR3 is given with its conserved first and last residue. D genes are given only for firm matches. Some rows mark clone size as missing; the rest say once, few, many or name a class of expanded clone.

J: TRBJ1-1; V: TRBV28; size: many; D: TRBD1; CDR3: CASSFQGDTEAFF; DNA: TGTGCCAGCAGTTTTCAGGGGGACACTGAAGCTTTCTTT
J: TRBJ1-2; V: TRBV6-2/TRBV6-3; size: once; D: .; CDR3: CASSYSMDYGYTF; DNA: TGTGCCAGCAGTTACTCGATGGACTATGGCTATACCTTC
J: TRBJ2-7; V: TRBV6-5; size: many; D: TRBD2; CDR3: CASSYAGGIYEQYF; DNA: TGTGCCAGCAGTTACGCGGGGGGGATCTACGAGCAGTACTTC
J: TRBJ2-4; V: TRBV10-3; size: .; D: TRBD1; CDR3: CAIICRDRGPENIQYF; DNA: TGTGCCATCATTTGCCGGGACAGGGGGCCCGAAAACATTCAGTACTTC
J: TRBJ2-7; V: TRBV28; size: few; D: .; CDR3: CASSWFSGTYEQYF; DNA: TGTGCCAGCAGCTGGTTTAGCGGAACCTACGAGCAGTACTTC
J: TRBJ1-2; V: TRBV4-2; size: many; D: .; CDR3: CASSQPSDAHGYTF; DNA: TGTGCCAGCAGCCAACCCTCGGACGCTCATGGCTACACCTTC
J: TRBJ2-5; V: TRBV29-1; size: many; D: TRBD2; CDR3: CSVGGGAVETQYF; DNA: TGCAGCGTTGGGGGGGGTGCGGTGGAGACCCAGTACTTC
J: TRBJ2-5; V: TRBV4-1; size: once; D: .; CDR3: CASSPQGRKQETQYF; DNA: TGCGCCAGCAGCCCCCAGGGGCGTAAGCAAGAGACCCAGTACTTC
J: TRBJ1-2; V: TRBV5-1; size: many; D: TRBD1; CDR3: CASSLVGTGTLDGYTF; DNA: TGCGCCAGCAGCTTGGTGGGGACAGGGACCCTGGATGGCTACACCTTC
J: TRBJ1-5; V: TRBV27; size: many; D: .; CDR3: CASRPVASNQPQHF; DNA: TGTGCCAGCAGACCCGTTGCTAGCAATCAGCCCCAGCATTTT
J: TRBJ2-7; V: TRBV30; size: few; D: TRBD2; CDR3: CAWSVGDSGRSEQYF; DNA: TGTGCCTGGAGTGTTGGGGATAGCGGGAGGTCCGAGCAGTACTTC
J: TRBJ2-7; V: TRBV6-2/TRBV6-3; size: many; D: .; CDR3: CASGSRSPYEQYF; DNA: TGTGCCAGCGGCTCGCGGTCCCCCTACGAGCAGTACTTC
J: TRBJ1-2; V: TRBV10-3; size: many; D: .; CDR3: CAIRDTNYGYTF; DNA: TGTGCCATCCGGGACACTAACTATGGCTACACCTTC
J: TRBJ2-7; V: TRBV6-2/TRBV6-3; size: many; D: TRBD1; CDR3: CASSGTGGAFHEQYF; DNA: TGTGCCAGCAGTGGAACAGGGGGCGCTTTCCACGAGCAGTACTTC
J: TRBJ2-7; V: TRBV28; size: many; D: .; CDR3: CASIGTNWARRYEQYF; DNA: TGTGCCAGCATTGGAACAAACTGGGCCAGGCGCTACGAGCAGTACTTC
J: TRBJ2-1; V: TRBV6-2/TRBV6-3; size: .; D: TRBD2; CDR3: CASSYPGGPSGYYNEQFF; DNA: TGTGCCAGCAGTTACCCTGGAGGGCCTAGCGGCTACTACAATGAGCAGTTCTTC
J: TRBJ2-5; V: TRBV2; size: many; D: TRBD2; CDR3: CASRWASGGQETQYF; DNA: TGTGCCAGCAGATGGGCTAGCGGAGGCCAAGAGACCCAGTACTTC
J: TRBJ1-3; V: TRBV5-4; size: many; D: .; CDR3: CASSLGPRSGNTIYF; DNA: TGTGCCAGCAGCTTGGGCCCCCGATCTGGAAACACCATATATTTT
J: TRBJ2-5; V: TRBV10-2; size: many; D: .; CDR3: CASKIQGQAVETQYF; DNA: TGCGCCAGCAAGATCCAGGGACAAGCGGTTGAGACCCAGTACTTC
J: TRBJ2-5; V: TRBV7-8; size: .; D: .; CDR3: CASSLGVQGETQYF; DNA: TGTGCCAGCAGCTTAGGGGTTCAGGGAGAGACCCAGTACTTC
J: TRBJ2-6; V: TRBV30; size: many; D: .; CDR3: CAFSPGANVLTF; DNA: TGTGCCTTTTCCCCGGGGGCCAACGTCCTGACTTTC
J: TRBJ2-7; V: TRBV20-1; size: many; D: .; CDR3: CSAPSQGYEQYF; DNA: TGCAGTGCCCCCTCCCAAGGTTACGAGCAGTACTTC
J: TRBJ2-2; V: TRBV5-1; size: many; D: .; CDR3: CASSLSRGMYTGELFF; DNA: TGCGCCAGCAGCTTGTCCAGGGGAATGTACACCGGGGAGCTGTTTTTT
J: TRBJ2-5; V: TRBV5-1; size: .; D: TRBD2; CDR3: CASSAGGLAEKETQYF; DNA: TGCGCCAGCAGCGCCGGGGGACTAGCGGAAAAGGAGACCCAGTACTTC
J: TRBJ1-1; V: TRBV2; size: many; D: .; CDR3: CASQADKAFF; DNA: TGTGCCAGCCAAGCGGATAAAGCTTTCTTT
J: TRBJ2-7; V: TRBV5-4; size: many; D: .; CDR3: CASSLDPGGAATYEQYF; DNA: TGTGCCAGCAGCTTGGACCCAGGTGGAGCGGCAACCTACGAGCAGTACTTC
J: TRBJ1-6; V: TRBV6-5; size: many; D: .; CDR3: CASSYRLPNSPLHF; DNA: TGTGCCAGCAGTTACAGACTGCCAAATTCACCCCTCCACTTT
J: TRBJ1-1; V: TRBV6-4; size: many; D: TRBD1; CDR3: CASSPGSGTGIGSIAFF; DNA: TGTGCCAGCAGTCCCGGGTCCGGGACAGGGATCGGATCAATAGCTTTCTTT
J: TRBJ2-7; V: TRBV19; size: many; D: .; CDR3: CASRIGGSREQYF; DNA: TGTGCCAGTAGGATCGGCGGGTCGAGAGAGCAGTACTTC
J: TRBJ1-1; V: TRBV6-5; size: few; D: .; CDR3: CASSYFTDLRFLFF; DNA: TGTGCCAGCAGTTACTTCACAGACCTGCGGTTCCTTTTCTTT
J: TRBJ1-1; V: TRBV29-1; size: many; D: .; CDR3: CSVYTVLRTEAFF; DNA: TGCAGCGTGTACACGGTTTTGCGAACTGAAGCTTTCTTT
J: TRBJ2-5; V: TRBV12-3/TRBV12-4; size: few; D: TRBD2; CDR3: CASSRLTSGGVKETQYF; DNA: TGTGCCAGCAGCCGACTAACTAGCGGGGGGGTTAAGGAGACCCAGTACTTC
J: TRBJ2-7; V: TRBV5-1; size: many; D: TRBD1; CDR3: CASSLTGTGNYEQYF; DNA: TGCGCCAGCAGTCTTACCGGGACAGGGAACTACGAGCAGTACTTC
J: TRBJ2-2; V: TRBV9; size: few; D: .; CDR3: CASIPGHQNTGGLFF; DNA: TGTGCCAGCATCCCGGGACATCAGAACACCGGGGGGCTGTTTTTT
J: TRBJ1-2; V: TRBV5-6; size: many; D: TRBD1; CDR3: CASSGRTGGFGYTF; DNA: TGTGCCAGCAGCGGTCGGACAGGGGGTTTTGGCTACACCTTC
J: TRBJ2-7; V: TRBV28; size: many; D: .; CDR3: CASSWGLWEQYF; DNA: TGTGCCAGCAGTTGGGGTTTATGGGAGCAGTACTTC
J: TRBJ2-2; V: TRBV18; size: many; D: .; CDR3: CASSGMDTGELFF; DNA: TGTGCCAGCTCTGGGATGGACACCGGGGAGCTGTTTTTT
J: TRBJ2-7; V: TRBV7-9; size: many; D: .; CDR3: CASSPVPGEQYF; DNA: TGTGCCAGCAGCCCGGTCCCGGGAGAGCAGTACTTC
J: TRBJ1-3; V: TRBV30; size: many; D: .; CDR3: CAWMGQGGRRNTIYF; DNA: TGTGCCTGGATGGGCCAGGGAGGACGGAGGAACACCATATATTTT
J: TRBJ1-1; V: TRBV28; size: .; D: TRBD1; CDR3: CASSPDRVPQNTEAFF; DNA: TGTGCCAGCAGCCCAGACAGGGTGCCGCAGAACACTGAAGCTTTCTTT
J: TRBJ1-1; V: TRBV7-3; size: many; D: .; CDR3: CASSLTHRDTEAFF; DNA: TGTGCCAGCAGCTTAACACACCGAGACACTGAAGCTTTCTTT
J: TRBJ2-7; V: TRBV29-1; size: many; D: .; CDR3: CSVQGNSYEQYF; DNA: TGCAGCGTCCAAGGGAACTCCTACGAGCAGTACTTC
J: TRBJ2-7; V: TRBV14; size: few; D: .; CDR3: CASSQERISHYEQYF; DNA: TGTGCCAGCAGCCAAGAGCGGATTTCGCACTACGAGCAGTACTTC